A selection of T cell receptor beta chains follows, all from one sample in a study of cytomegalovirus exposure and HLA in healthy donors. Assay: immunoSEQ multiplex PCR; the TCRdb copy retains only in-frame clones and omits some. The sample shows roughly 150,000 clones, more than 70% of them seen only once. The sequenced sample was PBMCs. These TCRs come from a male donor in good health and CMV-seronegative. CDR3s include the opening cysteine and the closing phenylalanine or tryptophan.

j_gene	v_gene	CDR3aa
TRBJ1-1	TRBV4-3	CASSQLYRGGTEAFF
TRBJ2-3	TRBV27	CASSPGLATDTQYF
TRBJ1-4	TRBV5-1	CASSPGQGGEKLFF
TRBJ1-6	TRBV6-1	CASSGSGGGAGNSPLHF
TRBJ2-7	TRBV7-2	CASSLAASGTYEQYF
TRBJ1-5	TRBV9	CASSVDQYQPQHF
TRBJ2-1	TRBV27	CASSLAGGRWNEQFF
TRBJ2-7	TRBV11-3	CASSLRGTYEQYF
TRBJ1-1	TRBV7-8	CASSPIAGASTEAFF
TRBJ1-2	TRBV11-1	CASSVPSGGTGGYTF
TRBJ2-7	TRBV28	CASRYRQGPYEQYF
TRBJ2-2	TRBV28	CASSPTSPGELFF
TRBJ1-3	TRBV19	CASSTDSSGNTIYF
TRBJ2-3	TRBV2	CASSPTGTGANTDTQYF
TRBJ2-3	TRBV5-5	CASSSGTSGGNTQYF
TRBJ2-1	TRBV27	CASSLLRYNEQFF
TRBJ2-7	TRBV11-3	CASSLRAGLAYEQYF
TRBJ2-5	TRBV29-1	CSVDRGGGETQYF
TRBJ2-3	TRBV5-1	CASSLGRGGGTDTQYF
TRBJ1-1	TRBV19	CASSAGAGGVSEAFF
TRBJ1-5	TRBV29-1	CSVAAGSGSNQPQHF
TRBJ2-6	TRBV5-1	CASSLEEVGGSGANVLTF
TRBJ2-1	TRBV2	CASTPDLSNEQFF
TRBJ2-5	TRBV19	CASSSGTALSGAQYF
TRBJ2-5	TRBV7-9	CASTLPPRQTQYF
TRBJ1-1	TRBV28	CASSTPTGGGRTEAFF
TRBJ2-2	TRBV5-1	CASQAYTGELFF
TRBJ2-5	TRBV4-3	CASSQDWTSAGALETQYF
TRBJ1-1	TRBV6-6	CASSYREANTEAFF
TRBJ1-2	TRBV27	CASPLRGGVDYGYTF
TRBJ2-5	TRBV7-3	CASSQAGTGDGETQYF
TRBJ2-5	TRBV27	CASSLRYSQGTQYF
TRBJ2-7	TRBV7-9	CASSLGTSGSYEQYF
TRBJ1-1	TRBV11-2	CASSLDHGSDEAFF
TRBJ2-5	TRBV7-8	CASSLLGSPGKETQYF
TRBJ1-1	TRBV9	CASSVGQWTEAFF
TRBJ2-1	TRBV11-2	CASSKLAGELNEQFF
TRBJ2-1	TRBV5-4	CASSLHQVSSYNEQFF
TRBJ1-3	TRBV30	CAWSFRALSGNTIYF
TRBJ2-2	TRBV6-1	CASSEQTGNTGELFF
TRBJ2-1	TRBV28	CASSLPRSYNEQFF
TRBJ1-1	TRBV29-1	CSVKRGNTEAFF
TRBJ2-7	TRBV21-1	CASSKNRGQGSVFKLYEQYF
TRBJ1-5	TRBV9	CASSAGQGAQPQHF
TRBJ2-2	TRBV18	CASSPSSAGELFF
TRBJ2-7	TRBV4-1	CASSQAQVSSYEQYF
TRBJ2-1	TRBV5-1	CASSSTGEGEQFF
TRBJ2-3	TRBV5-1	CASSLMIGTDTQYF